This paragraph reports one T cell receptor (beta chain). A single base separates this from a much larger clone, so it may be a read error. Other DNA sequences in this specimen translate into the identical CDR3. The sample originates from a study of blood T cell repertoires in COVID-19. Study overall: COVID-19 samples, acute and convalescent, were from the United States, Italy and Spain. PBMCs, B-cell-depleted T cells, or T cells provided the cDNA or gDNA that made up the material.

The Seattle patients, enrolled during active infection, were followed longitudinally. Authors' methods: Reference gene primers were amplified, and this amplification served to estimate nucleated cell counts. TCRdb's copy holds only in-frame clones and misses some; the assay was immunoSEQ multiplex PCR. That table is the source of V, J and clone size, and D and trimming were worked out from the DNA. The data contain some 450,000 clones, about 90% of them singletons. The specimen was peripheral blood. The TCR originated in a man aged 18 to 29 with COVID-19, enrolled during active disease.

The CDR3 region is CSVEGATEAFF. CDR3 nucleotide sequence: TGCAGCGTGGAGGGGGCCACTGAAGCTTTCTTT. The genes are TRBV29-1 and TRBJ1-1; TRBD1 matches 7 bases. CDR1 is SQVTM, CDR2 ANQGSEA, per germline. With 6 bases clipped from V and 4 bases from J, the junction kept 2 bases outside the gene matches. The CDR3 loop spans 11 amino acids. The full variable domain, in which reference TRBV29-1 and TRBJ1-1 provide the parts outside the CDR3, is SAVISQKPSRDICQRGTSLTIQCQVDSQVTMMFWYRQQPGQSLTLIATANQGSEATYESGFVIDKFPISRPNLTFSTLTVSNMSPEDSSIYLCSVEGATEAFFGQGTRLTVV.